This T cell receptor (beta chain) comes out of a study of blood T cell repertoires in COVID-19. On the study more broadly: The samples span acute and convalescent COVID-19 from the United States, Italy and Spain.

Under the authors' procedure: Using reference gene primer amplification, nucleated cell counts were estimated. Generated by immunoSEQ multiplex PCR, the TCRdb table keeps only in-frame clones and is missing some. Clone size and V and J calls were adopted from that table, with D and trimming inferred from the DNA. The repertoire includes about 150,000 clones, approximately 80% of them detected once, and more than 40% sits in the top ten. The CDR3 runs 15 residues. Germline V gene sequence: CDR1 SGDLS, CDR2 YYNGEE. V lost 2 bases to trimming and J lost 6 bases; unmatched junction nucleotides: 6. The clonotype originates from a human donor in a cohort sampled during active COVID-19. This chain connects TRBV9 to TRBJ2-1; TRBD2 agrees at 9 bases. What was sequenced was peripheral blood. The CDR3 loop is CASSVGGREANEQFF. The CDR3 bases are TGTGCCAGCAGCGTGGGCGGGAGGGAGGCCAATGAGCAGTTCTTC. Full variable domain (missing parts from reference TRBV9 and TRBJ2-1): DSGVTQTPKHLITATGQRVTLRCSPRSGDLSVYWYQQSLDQGLQFLIQYYNGEERAKGNILERFSAQQFPDLHSELNLSSLELGDSALYFCASSVGGREANEQFFGPGTRLTVL.